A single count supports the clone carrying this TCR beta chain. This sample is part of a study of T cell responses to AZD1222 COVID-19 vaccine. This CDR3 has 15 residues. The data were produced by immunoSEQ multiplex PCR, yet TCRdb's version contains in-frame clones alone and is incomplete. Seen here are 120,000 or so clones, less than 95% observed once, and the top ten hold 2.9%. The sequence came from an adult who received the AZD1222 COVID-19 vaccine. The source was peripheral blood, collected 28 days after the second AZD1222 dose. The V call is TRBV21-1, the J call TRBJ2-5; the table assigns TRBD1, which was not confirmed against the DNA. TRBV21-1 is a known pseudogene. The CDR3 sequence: CASSKLQDTQETQYF. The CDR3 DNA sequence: TGTGCCAGCAGCAAATTACAGGACACCCAAGAGACCCAGTACTTC.